This T cell receptor beta chain was sequenced during a study of T cells in Graves' hyperthyroidism and ophthalmopathy. Researchers took RNA transcripts and amplified the TCR beta CDR3 regions from them. In the first-round RT-PCR of the TCR CDR3, the HTBI primer set was used. MiXCR was run by TCRdb on the multiplex PCR reads, yielding one entry per CDR3 protein. The table includes about 710,000 distinct CDR3 sequences, around 15% detected once. Germline V gene sequence: CDR1 SGDLS, CDR2 YYNGEE. This CDR3 region has 14 residues. The V end was cut by 0 bases, the J end by 7 bases, with 11 bases between. The chain couples TRBV9 to TRBJ2-1; tentatively, D is TRBD1 (6 bases). The receptor comes from a man between 18 and 35 years old with Graves' hyperthyroidism. The sequenced sample consisted of blood. The CDR3: CASSVDPGENEQFF. The CDR3 coding sequence is TGTGCCAGCAGCGTAGATCCAGGGGAAAATGAGCAGTTCTTC. The entire variable domain, with the rest obtained from reference TRBV9 and TRBJ2-1, is as follows: DSGVTQTPKHLITATGQRVTLRCSPRSGDLSVYWYQQSLDQGLQFLIQYYNGEERAKGNILERFSAQQFPDLHSELNLSSLELGDSALYFCASSVDPGENEQFFGPGTRLTVL.